This T cell receptor beta chain was documented in a study of shared clonotypes between healthy human individuals. Background on the study: The study enrolled two women and a few men aged 18 to 49.

Worth noting for this clone: Its antigen is unknown.

Repertoires were generated with immunoSEQ multiplex PCR, while TCRdb's copy carries only in-frame clones and drops some. The data show over 850,000 clones, roughly 74% seen once. Whole-study results and caveats: A reduction in generation probabilities was seen for non-shared clonotypes relative to those shared by all four donors.

This sequence originates from a man between 18 and 29 years old in good health. Some clones in this sample may be carry-over from other donors' samples. Sequenced input: memory CD4+ T cells from PBMCs. As to subset: CD45RA-negative fraction.

The CDR3 DNA sequence: TGTGCCAGCAGCTTGATCACCTCCTACGAGCAGTACTTC. This encodes CASSLITSYEQYF. V and J are TRBV5-5 and TRBJ2-7; D call uncertain. Looked up from germline, CDR1 is SGHKS and CDR2 is YYEKEE (reference sequence). V lost 1 base and J lost 0, with 5 bases in between. This CDR3 is built from 13 residues.